Reported below is one TCR beta chain. No antigen is known for it. These data are taken from a study of identical twins. Germline-derived CDR1 and CDR2 are DFQATT and SNEGSKA (reference sequence). V was pared by 6 bases and J by 7 bases, with 26 bases of the junction left unmatched. The CDR3 loop spans 20 amino acids. Overall study results and limits: Findings depended on cross-sectional statistics rather than tracking the same donors. Sequences that were beta out-of-frame showed weaker excess twin sharing.

Template switching added a universal primer site; cDNA carried unique molecular identifiers. TCRdb analysed the 5' RACE reads with MiXCR anew, one entry per CDR3 protein. The table includes 300,000 or so distinct CDR3 sequences, less than 9.5% detected once. This sample was also put to use in a study of yellow fever vaccine responses in identical twins.

The TCR originated in a woman in her late teens or twenties in good health. The source material was CD8+ T cells sorted from blood. This chain connects TRBV20-1 to TRBJ2-1, with 11 bases lining up with TRBD2. The CDR3 loop is CSAPPVLTSGSLGPLNEQFF. The CDR3 region has the DNA TGCAGTGCCCCACCGGTTCTAACTAGCGGGAGTTTGGGTCCCTTAAATGAGCAGTTCTTC.